The clone carrying this T cell receptor (beta chain) occurred many times. The target antigen is unknown. The data originate from a study of T-cell memory formation after mild COVID-19. General observations from the study: CD4+ contracting clones were found mainly in CM and EM, and CD8+ ones in EMRA.

From the 5' RACE reads, TCRdb called clonotypes with MiXCR, one entry per CDR3 protein. The sample shows roughly 110,000 distinct CDR3 sequences, 17% of them seen only once. CDR3 size: 14 residues. V was clipped by 8 bases and J by 4 bases, with 14 bases between them. Germline assignment: CDR1 LNHDA and CDR2 SQIVND (reference sequence). V and J are TRBV19 and TRBJ2-2; D is possibly TRBD1 (6 bases). The TCR comes from an adult woman who had mild COVID-19 (a few samples of this study predate the infection). Cell type and time point are not known. Sequencing was done on a sample of PBMCs or a T cell subset sorted from them (not recorded which). Here the CDR3 DNA reads TGTGCCAGTTACGGACAGAGCGGCACCGGGGAGCTGTTTTTT. This sequence encodes CASYGQSGTGELFF.